Here is one TCR beta chain with its context. TCRdb itself ran the RACE reads through MiXCR, one entry per CDR3 protein. The table has tens of thousands of distinct CDR3 sequences, around a third seen once; the top ten hold nearly 9%. The data belong to a study of human T cells and chemical hapten exposure. In germline, CDR1 is SGHVS, CDR2 FQNEAQ. This CDR3 has 16 residues. Between the trimmed V and J ends, which lost 0 bases and 2 bases, there was a span of 11 bases. Time point: patch test 1, 2 weeks after DPC sensitization. Indicated treatment: therapeutic diphenylcyclopropenone sensitization with weekly scalp DPC.

This receptor was identified in a man aged 40-49 years with alopecia areata. Some clones in this sample may be carry-over from other donors' samples. Sequenced here: whole blood, sampled in connection with sensitization to the hapten diphenylcyclopropenone (DPC). This rearrangement joins TRBV7-8 to TRBJ2-1, with no clear D. The CDR3 loop is CASSLAERFPYNEQFF. The CDR3, as DNA: TGTGCCAGCAGCTTAGCTGAGCGTTTTCCCTACAATGAGCAGTTCTTC.